These T cell receptor beta chains were read from a single sample in a study of blood T cell repertoires in COVID-19. Method: immunoSEQ multiplex PCR; TCRdb's copy keeps in-frame clones and lacks some. The repertoire holds 290,000 or so clones, approximately 86% seen once, with about 1.2% in the top ten. The specimen sequenced was peripheral blood. These receptors all stem from an older man with acute or convalescent COVID-19. The CDR3 runs from the conserved cysteine through the conserved F or W. D genes are given only for firm matches. A row's size may be missing; if present it is once, few, many or a size class.

>NA|NA|TRBV28|TRBJ2-2
TGTGCCAGCACCTCCAAACCGGTAATCACCGGGGAGCTGTTTTTT
CASTSKPVITGELFF
>TRBD1|NA|TRBV6-6|TRBJ1-5
TGTGCCAGCAGTCGTCTTGGGACAGCTCATGTAGGGGGTCAGCCCCAGCATTTT
CASSRLGTAHVGGQPQHF
>TRBD1|NA|TRBV28|TRBJ2-7
TGTGCCAGCAGTACCGGGACAGCCTCCTACGAGCAGTACTTC
CASSTGTASYEQYF
>NA|NA|TRBV7-8|TRBJ1-5
TGTGCCAGCAGCGCCCTCGGTAGCAATCAGCCCCAGCATTTT
CASSALGSNQPQHF
>NA|NA|TRBV20-1|TRBJ1-1
TGCAGTGCTAGGGACAATCCTGAAGCTTTCTTT
CSARDNPEAFF
>NA|NA|TRBV10-1|TRBJ2-7
TGCGCCAGCGCCCGGGGAGTTGCCTACGAGCAGTACTTC
CASARGVAYEQYF
>NA|NA|TRBV3-1/TRBV3-2|TRBJ1-3
TGTGCCAGCAGCCACGGCGGTGTTCGCTCTGGAAACACCATATATTTT
CASSHGGVRSGNTIYF
>NA|NA|TRBV11-3|TRBJ2-3
TGTGCCAGCAGCTTTTCGGGGACAGATACGCAGTATTTT
CASSFSGTDTQYF
>NA|NA|TRBV28|TRBJ1-1
TGTGCCAGCAGTCCCCCGGGGGGGGCGTACACTGAAGCTTTCTTT
CASSPPGGAYTEAFF
>TRBD2|NA|TRBV7-9|TRBJ2-1
TGTGCCAGCAGCTTCCCCGGGAGGTACAATGAGCAGTTCTTC
CASSFPGRYNEQFF
>TRBD2|NA|TRBV30|TRBJ2-7
TGTGCCTGGAAAGCGGGAGGGCCCGGCGAGCAGTACTTC
CAWKAGGPGEQYF
>NA|NA|TRBV2|TRBJ1-1
TGTGCCAGCAGGGACGGGACTTTCAACACTGAAGCTTTCTTT
CASRDGTFNTEAFF
>TRBD1|once|TRBV9|TRBJ1-1
TGTGCCAGCAGCTCTCAACAGGGGCAGTCGAACACTGAAGCTTTCTTT
CASSSQQGQSNTEAFF
>TRBD2|NA|TRBV4-3|TRBJ2-5
TGCGCCAGCAGCCACCGGACTAGCGGGGCCCTACAAGAGACCCAGTACTTC
CASSHRTSGALQETQYF
>NA|NA|TRBV29-1|TRBJ2-3
TGCAGCGTTGGCGGGATCATCACAGATACGCAGTATTTT
CSVGGIITDTQYF
>NA|once|TRBV19|TRBJ2-7
TGTGCCAGTAGTATTTTGGGCCAGGGAGGTTACGAGCAGTACTTC
CASSILGQGGYEQYF
>TRBD1|NA|TRBV28|TRBJ1-3
TGTGCCAGCAGTGCAGGGGGCATTTACTCTGGAAACACCATATATTTT
CASSAGGIYSGNTIYF
>NA|NA|TRBV5-1|TRBJ2-1
TGCGCCAGCAGCTTGGTTGTCGATGAGCAGTTCTTC
CASSLVVDEQFF
>NA|NA|TRBV9|TRBJ2-5
TGTGCCAGCAGCGTAGGCAGGGGCCAAGAGACCCAGTACTTC
CASSVGRGQETQYF
>TRBD1|NA|TRBV30|TRBJ1-1
TGTGCCTGGAGTCTCTTCGGACAGGGCCAGGCTTTCTTT
CAWSLFGQGQAFF
>NA|once|TRBV28|TRBJ1-4
TGTGCCAGCAGGGCAGGGGCTACAACTAATGAAAAACTGTTTTTT
CASRAGATTNEKLFF
>NA|few|TRBV19|TRBJ2-7
TGTGCCAGTAGTATAGTGGGCAGGATGAGGGACGAGCAGTACTTC
CASSIVGRMRDEQYF
>TRBD1|NA|TRBV6-5|TRBJ2-7
TGTGCCAGCCACCCGGCAGGGGGCATCTACGAGCAGTACTTC
CASHPAGGIYEQYF
>NA|NA|TRBV4-3|TRBJ1-6
TGCGCCAGCAGTTTCACGGATAATTCACCCCTCCACTTT
CASSFTDNSPLHF
>NA|NA|TRBV28|TRBJ1-5
TGTGCCAGCAGTTTGGCGGGGACCTATAGCAATCAGCCCCAGCATTTT
CASSLAGTYSNQPQHF
>NA|NA|TRBV7-9|TRBJ1-2
TGTGCCAGCAGCCGTTCGAGAGGGCTAGTCGGCTACACCTTC
CASSRSRGLVGYTF
>NA|NA|TRBV18|TRBJ2-2
TGTGCCAGCTCACCAGCCTACGGGGGTGGAACCGGGGAGCTGTTTTTT
CASSPAYGGGTGELFF
>TRBD2|NA|TRBV4-3|TRBJ2-1
TGCGCCAGCAGCCAAGAATGGCTAGCGGGTGGCAATGAGCAGTTCTTC
CASSQEWLAGGNEQFF
>TRBD1|NA|TRBV5-1|TRBJ2-2
TGCGCCAGCAGCCCGGGACAGGAGATTAGCACCGGGGAGCTGTTTTTT
CASSPGQEISTGELFF
>NA|NA|TRBV5-5|TRBJ1-6
TGTGCCAGCAGCACTCCATACGAGGGGGATTCACCCCTCCACTTT
CASSTPYEGDSPLHF
>NA|NA|TRBV15|TRBJ2-7
TGTGCCACCAGCGATCCCGTTGTCGTCGGCGGTGCGTCAGAGCAGTACTTC
CATSDPVVVGGASEQYF
>TRBD1|NA|TRBV2|TRBJ2-7
TGTGCCAGCAGTGAAGGGACAGGGTGGCTCCACGAGCAGTACTTC
CASSEGTGWLHEQYF
>TRBD2|NA|TRBV7-9|TRBJ2-1
TGTGCCAGCAGCCGACTAGCGGGAGAAAATGAGCAGTTCTTC
CASSRLAGENEQFF
>NA|NA|TRBV18|TRBJ1-1
TGTGCCAGCTCACCACCTTCAATGAACACTGAAGCTTTCTTT
CASSPPSMNTEAFF
>NA|NA|TRBV28|TRBJ1-3
TGTGCCAGCAGTCCCCCCACAGGCAGTCCTGGAAACACCATATATTTT
CASSPPTGSPGNTIYF
>NA|NA|TRBV18|TRBJ2-1
TGTGCCAGCTCACCGAATCGGGGTTCCTACAATGAGCAGTTCTTC
CASSPNRGSYNEQFF
>TRBD2|NA|TRBV3-1/TRBV3-2|TRBJ2-1
TGTGCCAGCAGCTCAATAGCGGGAGTATGTGAGCAGTTCTTC
CASSSIAGVCEQFF
>TRBD1|once|TRBV19|TRBJ1-2
TGTGCCAGTAGTCTGGGACAGGGCTATGGCTACACCTTC
CASSLGQGYGYTF
>TRBD2|few|TRBV3-1/TRBV3-2|TRBJ2-1
TGTGCCAGCAGCTCACTAGCGGGAGAGGTGTTCTTC
CASSSLAGEVFF
>NA|few|TRBV12-5|TRBJ2-1
TGTGCTAGTGGTTTGGAAATAGCGGGACAGGAGCAGTTCTTC
CASGLEIAGQEQFF
>TRBD1|NA|TRBV15|TRBJ1-5
TGTGCCACCAGCAGAGGTGGGGGCAGGGGGGTACCCCAGCATTTT
CATSRGGGRGVPQHF
>NA|once|TRBV28|TRBJ2-1
TGTGCCAGCAGTTTCGGGGTACGCAATGAGCAGTTCTTC
CASSFGVRNEQFF
>TRBD2|NA|TRBV5-1|TRBJ2-3
TGCGCCAGCAGCTCCGGGACTACTAGCACAGATACGCAGTATTTT
CASSSGTTSTDTQYF
>NA|once|TRBV4-1|TRBJ2-1
TGCGCCAGCAGCCATCTCTCGGGGGTAGGGTACAATGAGCAGTTCTTC
CASSHLSGVGYNEQFF
>NA|NA|TRBV7-9|TRBJ1-6
TGTGCCAGCACCGACTGGGTTGGCGAATCACCCCTCCACTTT
CASTDWVGESPLHF
>TRBD1|NA|TRBV5-1|TRBJ2-7
TGCGCCAGCAGCTTGTTGGGACAGGGCTACGAGCAGTACTTC
CASSLLGQGYEQYF
>NA|NA|TRBV6-2/TRBV6-3|TRBJ1-4
TGTGCCAGCAGTGATAGCTACCTTAATGAAAAACTGTTTTTT
CASSDSYLNEKLFF
>NA|NA|TRBV9|TRBJ1-1
TGTGCCAGCAGCGCCGACTTAGGGAACACTGAAGCTTTCTTT
CASSADLGNTEAFF
>TRBD1|NA|TRBV2|TRBJ1-4
TGTGCCAGCAGTGAAACGACAGGGATCGAAAAACTGTTTTTT
CASSETTGIEKLFF
>TRBD2|NA|TRBV28|TRBJ2-7
TGTGCCAGCAGTTTACCGGGGGGGGAGCAGTACTTC
CASSLPGGEQYF
>TRBD1|NA|TRBV7-9|TRBJ1-6
TGTGCCAGCAGCTTAAGTGACAAGGCGACGGGACAGTTAGCTTCACCCCTCCACTTT
CASSLSDKATGQLASPLHF
>TRBD1|once|TRBV6-5|TRBJ1-3
TGTGCCAGCAGTTTACAGGGGGAGGAGGACACCATATATTTT
CASSLQGEEDTIYF